This T cell receptor (beta chain) was identified during a study of blood T cell repertoires in COVID-19. Study summary: The analysed material was cDNA or gDNA that came from T cells, B-cell-depleted T cells, or PBMCs.

Method: immunoSEQ multiplex PCR; TCRdb's copy keeps in-frame clones and lacks some. The sample lists over 130,000 clones, about 87% occurring once. The V segment lost 3 bases and the J segment 7 bases; nucleotides outside the gene matches: 16. Germline V gene sequence: CDR1 MDHEN, CDR2 SYDVKM. CDR3 length: 17 residues. V gene TRBV28 combines with J gene TRBJ2-3; TRBD2 aligns across 7 bases. Sequencing was carried out using peripheral blood. The clonotype comes from a human donor in a cohort sampled during active COVID-19. The CDR3 DNA follows: TGTGCCAGCAGTTTCACGGCTAGCGGCCTCCTGGGAAATACGCAGTATTTT. Translated: CASSFTASGLLGNTQYF.